This T cell receptor (beta chain) is from a study of cytomegalovirus exposure and HLA in healthy donors. With 8 bases clipped from V and 4 bases from J, the junction kept 7 bases outside the gene matches. CDR3 length equals 17 residues. The germline CDR1 and CDR2 sequences are WSHSY and SAAADI. Primers for the PCR totalled 60 Vbeta and 13 Jbeta. Data came from immunoSEQ multiplex PCR; TCRdb stores just in-frame clones and leaves some out. The sample includes about 150,000 clones, 65% to 90% seen only once; the top ten take around 6.6%. This clone was seen a single time. Its antigen is unknown. Study-wide findings and caveats: The investigators catalogued 164 TCR beta chains as cytomegalovirus-associated. V segments that were indistinguishable, TRBV6-2 and TRBV6-3 among them, were omitted from analysis. A link between a missense DCLRE1C variant and TCR beta V- and J-gene trimming emerged from a later analysis.

The material sequenced was PBMCs. The TCR was taken from a man aged 45 to 65 in good health and CMV-seropositive. This chain links TRBV10-2 with TRBJ2-2; TRBD2 matches 16 bases. The CDR3 reads CASRGLAGGLGTGELFF. The DNA for the CDR3 is TGCGCCAGCCGGGGACTAGCGGGAGGGCTTGGCACCGGGGAGCTGTTTTTT.